This TCR beta chain comes out of a study of T cell changes during pregnancy in multiple sclerosis (dated by TCRdb to the late 2010s). Regarding the study in general: In women with multiple sclerosis, the researchers looked at how the T cell repertoire shifted as pregnancy progressed.

The germline V gene supplies CDR1 MDHEN and CDR2 SYDVKM. Taken from cysteine to phenylalanine, the CDR3 has 17 residues. The only DNA kept is the CDR3, 51 bases in frame from the first base. Trimming removed 1 base from V and 2 bases from J; the gene matches leave 5 bases unexplained. The library was generated by the immunoSEQ multiplex PCR assay. The table was pulled from immuneACCESS by TCRdb, which kept in-frame rearrangements only. Such tables lose some clones; where checked, under half of the loss comes from unresolved V genes, and the rest has no known cause. For this sample the table gives approximately 96,000 clones, of which approximately 90% were detected only once. The ten largest make up approximately 2.4% of the sample. A note on this clone: This clone's antigen is unknown. No base-level quality is on record; no much larger clone is a single base apart.

This receptor chain uses TRBV28 and TRBJ2-4, with TRBD2 identical over 10 junction bases. The source material was peripheral blood, sampled after pregnancy. This clonotype was obtained from a female donor in good health, enrolled as a control in a pregnancy study. The CDR3 reads CASSLYLAGAPKNIQYF. The DNA reads as follows: TGTGCCAGCAGTTTATACCTAGCGGGAGCCCCCAAAAACATTCAGTACTTC.